This entry lists 3 T cell receptor beta chains sequenced from one sample in a study of cytomegalovirus exposure and HLA in healthy donors. PCR amplification relied on 60 Vbeta primers (plus 13 Jbeta primers). The protocol was immunoSEQ multiplex PCR, while the TCRdb copy is restricted to in-frame clones and leaves out a portion. The sample shows 150,000 to 200,000 clones, 80% to 90% of them seen only once. The sequencing input was PBMCs. These receptors all come from a middle-aged man in good health and CMV-seropositive.

The rearrangement joins TRBV6-5 to TRBJ2-7, with 9 bases aligning to TRBD1. V gave up 5 bases and J gave up 6 bases; unmatched junction bases: 11. This CDR3 region has 15 residues. CDR1 is MNHEY and CDR2 is SVGAGI in the germline V gene. The CDR3: CASSRRTGVDVEQYF. The CDR3 region has the DNA TGTGCCAGCAGTCGCCGGACAGGGGTCGATGTCGAGCAGTACTTC.

The chain links TRBV7-9 to TRBJ1-2; tentatively, D is TRBD1 (5 bases). The V and J ends lost 5 bases and 1 base respectively, with 8 bases between them. The CDR3 length is 13 residues. CDR1 and CDR2 from the germline V gene are SEHNR and FQNEAQ (reference sequence). The DNA for the CDR3 is TGTGCCAGCAGCCTCGGGGGTAACTATGGCTACACCTTC. It specifies CASSLGGNYGYTF.

This rearrangement joins TRBV4-1 to TRBJ2-7; D possibly corresponds to TRBD1 (6 bases). The V and J ends lost 2 bases and 1 base respectively, with 21 bases between them. CDR3 length: 18 amino acids. Germline V lookup: CDR1 MGHRA, CDR2 YSYEKL. The DNA for the CDR3 is TGCGCCAGCAGCCAACCCCCCAAAGGGACAACCATTTCCTACGAGCAGTACTTC. This gives the protein CASSQPPKGTTISYEQYF.